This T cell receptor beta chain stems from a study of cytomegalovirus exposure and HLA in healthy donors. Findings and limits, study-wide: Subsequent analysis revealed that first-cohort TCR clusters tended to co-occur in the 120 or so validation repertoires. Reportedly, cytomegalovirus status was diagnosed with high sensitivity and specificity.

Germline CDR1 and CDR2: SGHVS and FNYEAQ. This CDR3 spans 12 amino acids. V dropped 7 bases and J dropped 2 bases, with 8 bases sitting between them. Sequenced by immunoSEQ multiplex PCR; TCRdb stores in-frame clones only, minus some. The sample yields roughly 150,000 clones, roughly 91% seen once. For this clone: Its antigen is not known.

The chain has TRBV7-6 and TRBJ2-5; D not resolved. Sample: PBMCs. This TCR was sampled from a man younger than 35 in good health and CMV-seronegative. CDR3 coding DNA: TGTGCCAGCACTCCCTTGCAAGAGACCCAGTACTTC. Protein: CASTPLQETQYF. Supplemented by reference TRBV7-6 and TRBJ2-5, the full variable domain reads GAGVSQSPRYKVTKRGQDVALRCDPISGHVSLYWYRQALGQGPEFLTYFNYEAQQDKSGLPNDRFSAERPEGSISTLTIQRTEQRDSAMYRCASTPLQETQYFGPGTRLLVL.